This note documents a single TCR beta chain sequence. This clone has just a few counts. Its antigen is not yet known. No base qualities exist here, and no much larger clone lies one base off it. The immunoSEQ Assay, a bias-controlled multiplex PCR, was used to amplify TCRbeta CDR3 regions from genomic DNA. Turning to the authors' computational methods: Within the assay, amplification of reference gene primers was used to estimate how many nucleated cells each sample contained. Sequence reads were collapsed and filtered to measure the absolute abundance of every unique TCRbeta CDR3 rearrangement. Productive Simpson clonality was computed per sample as the square root of Simpson's diversity index over productive rearrangements. TCRdb mirrors the immuneACCESS table, restricted to in-frame sequences. Some clones are absent from its copies; in checked studies, under half trace to an unresolved V gene, and the reason for the others is unknown. That table furnishes V, J and clone size, whereas the DNA furnished D and trimming. Across this sample there are 15,000 to 20,000 clones, with 85% to 90% seen only once. Of the sample, approximately 15% falls within the top ten clones.

The sample comes from a study of blood T cell repertoires in COVID-19 (dated by TCRdb to the early 2020s). Regarding the study in general: The collaborator samples originated in the United States, Italy and Spain and spanned the acute and convalescent phases of COVID-19. The prospective study material was composed of cDNA or gDNA derived from T cells, B-cell-depleted T cells, or PBMCs. Subjects who had been exposed to COVID-19, were actively infected with it, or had recovered from it provided the deeply sampled blood TCRbeta repertoires that made up the dataset. The repertoires were released in a freely available public database meant as a resource for research on the immune response to SARS-CoV-2. Samples were obtained from the ongoing ImmuneRACE study (first 160 participants) and from approximately 1,200 subjects provided by 6 global collaborators. Sample metadata almost always included a de-identified subject ID, COVID-19 status, age in years and sex. Where available, HLA class I and class II types were obtained from metadata supplied by the sample provider rather than from assay-based typing.

The investigation overall reported the following: The amount of clinical and demographic metadata varied by source and participant and was provided uncurated.

Each collaborating institution followed its own protocols to collect whole blood in K2EDTA tubes. Collaborator samples were shipped for TCRbeta analysis as frozen whole blood, isolated PBMCs, or DNA extracted from either sample type. The CDR3, from cysteine to phenylalanine, totals 20 residues. This entry keeps only the CDR3 DNA: 60 bases, framed from base 1. Sample: peripheral blood. In this chain, TRBV21-1 is recombined with TRBJ1-1; the tabulated D call, TRBD1, remains unverified against the DNA. TRBV21-1 is an annotated pseudogene. This clonotype originated in a human donor with active COVID-19. The donor label of this sample is uncertain. The DNA sequence is given as TGTGCCAGCAGCACCCCGGGACAGGGAAGGCCAGAGAGCATGAACACTGAAGCTTTCTTT. This codes for CASSTPGQGRPESMNTEAFF.